One and the same sample provided the 2 T cell receptor beta chains below, sequenced in a study of T cells in tuberculosis (dated by TCRdb to 2016 to 2019). Library generation was performed with the immunoSEQ multiplex PCR assay. TCRdb took over this immuneACCESS table, retaining in-frame rearrangements with V and J assigned. Such tables are incomplete; in checked studies, under half of the missing clones stem from an unresolved V gene, and the remainder is unexplained. The sample contains some 22,000 clones, approximately 97% of them found a single time. Roughly 6% of the sample is held by the ten biggest clonotypes. Source material: PBMCs. These receptors all stem from a donor aged 10-29 years with latent tuberculosis or without tuberculosis infection.

The rearrangement links TRBV9 to TRBJ2-3, with 8 bases identical to TRBD2. Germline trimming cut 0 bases from V and 5 bases from J; bases unmatched to any gene: 8. CDR1 is SGDLS, CDR2 YYNGEE, per germline. This CDR3 is built from 16 residues. CDR3 loop: CASSVAGGMGGDTQYF. The CDR3 region has the DNA TGTGCCAGCAGCGTAGCGGGGGGGATGGGAGGAGATACGCAGTATTTT.

CDR3 region: CAWSVGAGGYGYTF. CDR3 nucleotides: TGTGCCTGGAGTGTGGGGGCAGGGGGCTATGGCTACACCTTC. The rearrangement joins TRBV30 to TRBJ1-2; the match to TRBD1 covers 7 bases. J gave up 4 bases and V 0 bases, and 5 bases lay outside the gene matches. This CDR3 spans 14 amino acids. Germline V CDR1 and CDR2: GTSNPN, SVGIG (reference sequence).